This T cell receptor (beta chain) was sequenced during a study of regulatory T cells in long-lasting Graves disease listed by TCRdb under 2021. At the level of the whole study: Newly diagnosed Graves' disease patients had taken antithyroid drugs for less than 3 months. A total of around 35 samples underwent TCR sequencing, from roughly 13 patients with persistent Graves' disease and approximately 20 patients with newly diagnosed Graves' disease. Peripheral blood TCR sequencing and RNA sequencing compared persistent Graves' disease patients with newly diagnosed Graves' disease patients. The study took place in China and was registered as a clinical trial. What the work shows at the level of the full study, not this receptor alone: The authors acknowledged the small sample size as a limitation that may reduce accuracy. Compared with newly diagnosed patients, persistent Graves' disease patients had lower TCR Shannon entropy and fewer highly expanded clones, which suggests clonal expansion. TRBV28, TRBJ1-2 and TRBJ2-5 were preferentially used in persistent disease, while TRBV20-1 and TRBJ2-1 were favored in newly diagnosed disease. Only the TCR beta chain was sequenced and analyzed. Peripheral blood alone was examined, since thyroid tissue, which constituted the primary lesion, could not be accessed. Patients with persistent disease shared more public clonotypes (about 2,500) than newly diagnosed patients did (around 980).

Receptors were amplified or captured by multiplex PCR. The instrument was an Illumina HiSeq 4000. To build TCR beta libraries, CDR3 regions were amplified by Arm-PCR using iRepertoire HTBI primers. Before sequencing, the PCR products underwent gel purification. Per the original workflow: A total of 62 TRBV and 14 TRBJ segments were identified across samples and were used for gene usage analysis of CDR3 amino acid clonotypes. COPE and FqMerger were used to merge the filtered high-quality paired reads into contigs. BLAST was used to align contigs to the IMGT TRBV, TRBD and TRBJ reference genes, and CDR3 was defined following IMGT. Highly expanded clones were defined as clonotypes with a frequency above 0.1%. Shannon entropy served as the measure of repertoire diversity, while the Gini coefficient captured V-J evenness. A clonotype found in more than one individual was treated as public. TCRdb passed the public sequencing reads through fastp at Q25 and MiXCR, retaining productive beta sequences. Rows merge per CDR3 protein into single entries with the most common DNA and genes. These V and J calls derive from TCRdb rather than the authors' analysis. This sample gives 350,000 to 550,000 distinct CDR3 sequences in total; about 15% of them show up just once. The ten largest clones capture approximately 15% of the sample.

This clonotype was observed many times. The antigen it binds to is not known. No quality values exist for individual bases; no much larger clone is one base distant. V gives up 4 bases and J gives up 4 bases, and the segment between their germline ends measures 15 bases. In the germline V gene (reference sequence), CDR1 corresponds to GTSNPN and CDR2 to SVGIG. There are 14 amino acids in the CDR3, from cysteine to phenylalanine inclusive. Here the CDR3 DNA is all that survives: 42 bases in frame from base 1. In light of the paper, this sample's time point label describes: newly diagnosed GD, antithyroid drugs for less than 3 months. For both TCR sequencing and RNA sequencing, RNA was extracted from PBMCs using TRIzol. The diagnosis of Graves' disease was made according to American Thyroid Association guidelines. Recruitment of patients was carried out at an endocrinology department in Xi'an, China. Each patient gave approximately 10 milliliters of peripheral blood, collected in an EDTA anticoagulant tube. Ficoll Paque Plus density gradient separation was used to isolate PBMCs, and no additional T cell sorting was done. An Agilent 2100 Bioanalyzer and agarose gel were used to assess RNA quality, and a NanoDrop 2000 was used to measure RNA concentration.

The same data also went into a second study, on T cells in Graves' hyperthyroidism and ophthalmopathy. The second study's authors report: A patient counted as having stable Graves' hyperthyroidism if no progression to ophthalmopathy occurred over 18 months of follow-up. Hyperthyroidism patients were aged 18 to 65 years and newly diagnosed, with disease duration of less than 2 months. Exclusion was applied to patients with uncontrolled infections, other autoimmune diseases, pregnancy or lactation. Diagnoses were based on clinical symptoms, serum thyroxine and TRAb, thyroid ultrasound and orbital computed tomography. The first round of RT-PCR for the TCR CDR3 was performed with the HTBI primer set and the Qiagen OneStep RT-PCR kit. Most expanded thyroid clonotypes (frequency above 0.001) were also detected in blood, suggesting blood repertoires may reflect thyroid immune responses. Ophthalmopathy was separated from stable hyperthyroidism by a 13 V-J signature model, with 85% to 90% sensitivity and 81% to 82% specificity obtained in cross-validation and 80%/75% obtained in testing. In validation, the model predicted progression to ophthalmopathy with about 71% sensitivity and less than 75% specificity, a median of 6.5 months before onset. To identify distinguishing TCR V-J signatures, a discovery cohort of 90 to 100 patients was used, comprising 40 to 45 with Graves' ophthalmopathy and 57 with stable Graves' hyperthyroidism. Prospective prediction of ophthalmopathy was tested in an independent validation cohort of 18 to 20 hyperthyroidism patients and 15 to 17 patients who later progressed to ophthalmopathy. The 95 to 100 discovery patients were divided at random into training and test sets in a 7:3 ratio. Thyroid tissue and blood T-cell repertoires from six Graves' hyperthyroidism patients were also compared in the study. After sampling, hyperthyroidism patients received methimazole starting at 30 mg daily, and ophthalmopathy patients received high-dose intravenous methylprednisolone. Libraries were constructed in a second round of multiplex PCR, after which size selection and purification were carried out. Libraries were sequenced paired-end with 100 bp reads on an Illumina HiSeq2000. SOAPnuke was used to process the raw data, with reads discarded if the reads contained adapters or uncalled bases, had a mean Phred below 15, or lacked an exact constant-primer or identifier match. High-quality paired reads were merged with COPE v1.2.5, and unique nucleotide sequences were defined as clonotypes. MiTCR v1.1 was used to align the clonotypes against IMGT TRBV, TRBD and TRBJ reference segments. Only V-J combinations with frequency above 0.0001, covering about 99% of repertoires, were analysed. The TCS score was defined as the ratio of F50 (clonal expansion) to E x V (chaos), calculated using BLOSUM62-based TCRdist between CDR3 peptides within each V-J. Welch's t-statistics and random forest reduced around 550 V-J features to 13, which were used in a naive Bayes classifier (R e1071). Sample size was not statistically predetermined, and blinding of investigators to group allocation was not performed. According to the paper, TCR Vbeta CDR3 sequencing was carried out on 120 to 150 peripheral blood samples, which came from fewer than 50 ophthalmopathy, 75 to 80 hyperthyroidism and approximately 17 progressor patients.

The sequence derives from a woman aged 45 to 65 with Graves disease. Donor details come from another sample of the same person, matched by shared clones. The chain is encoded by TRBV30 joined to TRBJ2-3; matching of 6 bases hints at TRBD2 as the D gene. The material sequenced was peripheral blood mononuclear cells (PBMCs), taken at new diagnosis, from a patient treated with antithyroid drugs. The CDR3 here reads CAWTSGEWSDTQYF. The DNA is TGTGCCTGGACCTCGGGGGAGTGGTCAGATACGCAGTATTTT.